The 30 T cell receptor beta chains below come from one sample, sequenced in a study of blood T cell repertoires in COVID-19. Method: immunoSEQ multiplex PCR; TCRdb's copy keeps in-frame clones and lacks some. The table has a few hundred thousand clones, around nine tenths seen once. Sequenced material: PBMCs or T cells enriched from blood (not recorded which). These receptors all come from a woman in her twenties or thirties who had been exposed to COVID-19.

The chain employs TRBV19 and TRBJ1-2, with D possibly matching TRBD1 (5 bases). Between the trimmed V and J ends, which lost 7 bases and 5 bases, there was a span of 17 bases. This CDR3 spans 14 amino acids. CDR1 is LNHDA and CDR2 is SQIVND in the germline V gene (reference sequence). The CDR3: CASKDFSGPYGYTF. DNA for the CDR3: TGTGCCAGTAAGGATTTTTCAGGGCCTTATGGCTACACCTTC. The complete variable domain, with remaining parts taken from reference TRBV19 and TRBJ1-2, reads DGGITQSPKYLFRKEGQNVTLSCEQNLNHDAMYWYRQDPGQGLRLIYYSQIVNDFQKGDIAEGYSVSREKKESFPLTVTSAQKNPTAFYLCASKDFSGPYGYTFGSGTRLTVV.

The rearrangement joins TRBV10-3 to TRBJ1-5; 11 bases are shared with TRBD1. V was clipped by 7 bases and J by 9 bases; unmatched bases: 2. Germline lookup yields CDR1 ENHRY and CDR2 SYGVKD. This CDR3 is 12 amino acids long. The CDR3, as DNA: TGTGCCATCAAAGGGACAGGGGGGCCCCAGCATTTT. Protein: CAIKGTGGPQHF.

V is TRBV5-1 and J is TRBJ2-3; 12 bases line up with TRBD2. With 4 bases clipped from V and 0 bases from J, the junction kept 15 bases outside the gene matches. Germline V CDR1 and CDR2: SGHRS, YFSETQ. The CDR3 is 20 amino acids. The CDR3 spells CASSHPSGRGRTPSTDTQYF. The CDR3 nucleotides read TGCGCCAGCAGCCACCCTAGCGGGAGGGGAAGGACCCCTAGCACAGATACGCAGTATTTT.

The chain is built from TRBV9 and TRBJ1-2; TRBD1 matches 8 bases. J lost 6 bases, V lost 2 bases, and 6 bases had no gene match. The CDR3 spans 14 residues. Looked up from germline, CDR1 is SGDLS and CDR2 is YYNGEE. CDR3 amino acids: CASSVSGGFNGYTF. The DNA of the CDR3 is TGTGCCAGCAGCGTTTCAGGGGGCTTTAATGGCTACACCTTC.

This rearrangement joins TRBV3-1 (or the pseudogene TRBV3-2) to TRBJ1-3; D unclear. The V and J ends lost 1 base and 4 bases respectively, with 14 bases between them. Germline V gene lookup returns CDR1 LGHDT and CDR2 YNNKEL (reference sequence). This CDR3 has 16 residues. CDR3 DNA sequence: TGTGCCAGCAGCCAAGCGCGGCAGTCCAGCGGAAACACCATATATTTT. It codes for CASSQARQSSGNTIYF.

This clone was seen many times. The gene calls are TRBV6-4 and TRBJ2-3; D is perhaps TRBD2 (6 bases). Germline CDR1 and CDR2: MRHNA and SNTAGT. V was shortened by 2 bases and J by 0 bases, with 9 bases between the two germline ends. The CDR3 is 15 amino acids. CDR3 sequence (DNA): TGTGCCAGCAGTGACAAGGCGGGGAGCACAGATACGCAGTATTTT. Its translation: CASSDKAGSTDTQYF.

The chain has TRBV6-5 and TRBJ1-1; D unresolved. This CDR3 is built from 14 residues. Germline CDR1 and CDR2: MNHEY and SVGAGI. Trimming stripped 2 bases from V and 5 bases from J, with 12 bases between. In nucleotides, the CDR3 is TGTGCCAGCAGTTACCTCGGACGCGGGACTGAAGCTTTCTTT. It translates to CASSYLGRGTEAFF.

The rearrangement links TRBV9 to TRBJ2-7; possible D gene TRBD2, 6 bases. Germline loops: CDR1 SGDLS, CDR2 YYNGEE. The CDR3 length is 13 residues. V was trimmed by 2 bases and J by 6 bases, leaving 12 bases between them. CDR3 amino acids: CASSVGGLFEQYF. The CDR3 nucleotides are TGTGCCAGCAGCGTGGGGGGACTGTTCGAGCAGTACTTC.

The V and J genes are TRBV11-3 and TRBJ2-5, with D uncertain. The CDR3 length is 14 residues. Germline V gene sequence: CDR1 SGHNT, CDR2 YENEEA. V shed 2 bases and J shed 2 bases, with 9 bases lying between them. The CDR3 DNA is TGTGCCAGCAGCTTATCTCCTAGGCAAGAGACCCAGTACTTC. Amino acid sequence: CASSLSPRQETQYF.

The chain employs TRBV3-1 (or the pseudogene TRBV3-2) and TRBJ2-3, with 7 bases aligning to TRBD1. Germline CDR1 reads LGHDT; CDR2 reads YNNKEL (reference sequence). CDR3 length: 14 residues. J was trimmed by 1 base and V by 4 bases; bases with no gene match: 2. Written as DNA, the CDR3 is TGTGCCAGCAGCCTGGGACAGCGCACAGATACGCAGTATTTT. Amino acid sequence: CASSLGQRTDTQYF.

This clone was counted only a few times. The chain employs TRBV3-1 (or the pseudogene TRBV3-2) and TRBJ1-4, with unresolved D. This CDR3 is 13 amino acids long. Trimming removed 6 bases at V and 3 bases at J, with 8 bases between. Germline CDR1 and CDR2: LGHDT and YNNKEL (reference sequence). The CDR3 sequence: CASSPGANEKLFF. The DNA of the CDR3 is TGTGCCAGCAGTCCCGGGGCTAATGAAAAACTGTTTTTT.

The rearrangement uses TRBV19 and TRBJ1-4, with 8 bases aligning to TRBD1. The ends lost 5 bases at V and 8 bases at J; junction bases unmatched: 7. The CDR3 has 14 residues. The germline gives CDR1 LNHDA, CDR2 SQIVND (reference sequence). CDR3 bases: TGTGCCAGTAGTCCTCGGACAGGGCTCGAAAAACTGTTTTTT. It is translated as CASSPRTGLEKLFF. Drawing the rest from reference TRBV19 and TRBJ1-4, the complete variable domain is DGGITQSPKYLFRKEGQNVTLSCEQNLNHDAMYWYRQDPGQGLRLIYYSQIVNDFQKGDIAEGYSVSREKKESFPLTVTSAQKNPTAFYLCASSPRTGLEKLFFGSGTQLSVL.

The rearrangement uses TRBV7-6 and TRBJ2-1; TRBD2 aligns across 10 bases. The V segment lost 5 bases and the J segment 0 bases; nucleotides outside the gene matches: 7. Per the germline V gene, CDR1 is SGHVS and CDR2 is FNYEAQ. The length of the CDR3 is 17 residues. CDR3: CASSSGGVTSSYNEQFF. DNA for the CDR3: TGTGCCAGCAGCAGCGGGGGGGTTACGAGCTCCTACAATGAGCAGTTCTTC.

This clone was seen just once. V gene TRBV4-2 combines with J gene TRBJ2-7, with 11 bases aligning to TRBD2. Germline V lookup: CDR1 LGHNA, CDR2 YNFKEQ. The CDR3 length is 15 residues. The trim removed 4 bases at V and 7 bases at J, leaving 9 bases unmatched. The CDR3 sequence: CASSPSGLAAWEQYF. The CDR3 DNA sequence: TGTGCCAGCAGCCCATCGGGACTAGCGGCATGGGAGCAGTACTTC.

The chain employs TRBV9 and TRBJ2-2; TRBD2 agrees at 7 bases. Germline V gene sequence: CDR1 SGDLS, CDR2 YYNGEE. The J segment lost 9 bases and the V segment lost 3 bases, leaving 17 bases of the junction unmatched. The CDR3 has 17 amino acids. The CDR3 DNA is TGTGCCAGCAGCGCTGGGGGGGGACCGAGGGCAGAAAGGGAGCTGTTTTTT. It encodes CASSAGGGPRAERELFF.

This rearrangement joins TRBV5-5 to TRBJ2-1; D is perhaps TRBD2 (6 bases). The CDR3 spans 15 residues. Germline V gives CDR1 SGHKS, CDR2 YYEKEE (reference sequence). V was cut by 2 bases and J by 3 bases, with 12 bases left in between. The CDR3 coding sequence is TGTGCCAGCAGCTTCGCGGACTACGACTACAATGAGCAGTTCTTC. The encoded protein is CASSFADYDYNEQFF.

The rearrangement joins TRBV30 to TRBJ2-7, with 10 bases lining up with TRBD2. CDR1 and CDR2 from the germline V gene are GTSNPN and SVGIG (reference sequence). This CDR3 spans 15 amino acids. V lost 0 bases and J lost 6; bases outside the gene matches: 8. CDR3 sequence (DNA): TGTGCCTGGAGTGTCGTGAGACTAGCGGGCCGCGAGCAGTACTTC. Its translation is CAWSVVRLAGREQYF. Based on the CDR3 plus reference TRBV30 and TRBJ2-7, the full variable domain is SQTIHQWPATLVQPVGSPLSLECTVEGTSNPNLYWYRQAAGRGLQLLFYSVGIGQISSEVPQNLSASRPQDRQFILSSKKLLLSDSGFYLCAWSVVRLAGREQYFGPGTRLTVT.

The chain carries TRBV5-1 and TRBJ1-4; unclear D gene. Germline lookup yields CDR1 SGHRS and CDR2 YFSETQ. With 4 bases removed from V and 8 bases from J, the gap between germline ends came to 12 bases. The CDR3 runs to 13 residues. CDR3 in amino acids: CASSRVVEEKLFF. CDR3 DNA: TGCGCCAGCAGCCGGGTGGTGGAGGAAAAACTGTTTTTT.

The DNA for the CDR3 is TGTGCCAGCAGTGAAGCTCCGGGACTCGTCTTTAACGAGCAGTACTTC. This gives the protein CASSEAPGLVFNEQYF. V and J are TRBV6-1 and TRBJ2-7; D may be TRBD2 (6 bases). The CDR3 is made up of 16 amino acids. Per the germline V gene, CDR1 is MNHNS and CDR2 is SASEGT. Trimming pared 0 bases from V and 5 bases from J, leaving 17 bases between.

The chain employs TRBV5-1 and TRBJ2-7; the match to TRBD1 covers 10 bases. Trimming removed 4 bases from V and 2 bases from J; junction bases left unmatched: 6. There are 15 residues in the CDR3. The V gene's germline CDR1 is SGHRS and CDR2 YFSETQ. CDR3 sequence reads: CASSLGQGVPYEQYF. The CDR3 region has the DNA TGCGCCAGCAGCCTCGGACAGGGGGTCCCCTACGAGCAGTACTTC.

The V call is TRBV15, the J call TRBJ1-4, with 8 bases identical to TRBD1. The CDR3 totals 16 residues. The V gene's germline CDR1 is LNHNV and CDR2 YYDKDF (reference sequence). The J segment lost 7 bases and the V segment lost 2 bases, leaving 9 bases of the junction unmatched. CDR3 coding DNA: TGTGCCACCAGCAGAAATCAGGGGGCCCGCGTTGAAAAACTGTTTTTT. Protein sequence: CATSRNQGARVEKLFF.

The gene calls are TRBV19 and TRBJ2-7; D is possibly TRBD1 (6 bases). CDR3 length equals 13 residues. V shed 11 bases and J shed 2 bases, with 16 bases lying between them. Per germline, CDR1 LNHDA and CDR2 SQIVND (reference sequence). The CDR3 DNA sequence: TGTGCCTCCCAAGGGGGATCGGCCTACGAGCAGTACTTC. Protein product: CASQGGSAYEQYF.

This clone was picked up one time. The gene calls are TRBV5-1 and TRBJ1-4; TRBD1 aligns across 12 bases. J gave up 8 bases and V 0 bases, and 5 bases lay outside the gene matches. This CDR3 region has 16 residues. Germline V gene lookup returns CDR1 SGHRS and CDR2 YFSETQ. The CDR3 reads CASSLGDRGREEKLFF. Written as DNA, the CDR3 is TGCGCCAGCAGCTTGGGGGACAGGGGGCGCGAGGAAAAACTGTTTTTT.

The genes are TRBV5-1 and TRBJ2-4; D may be TRBD2 (7 bases). V was pared by 0 bases and J by 1 base, with 14 bases between. This CDR3 spans 17 amino acids. Looked up from germline, CDR1 is SGHRS and CDR2 is YFSETQ. DNA of the CDR3: TGCGCCAGCAGCTTGGAAGGGGGAGGGTGGGCCAAAAACATTCAGTACTTC. Translating it yields CASSLEGGGWAKNIQYF. Full variable domain (missing parts from reference TRBV5-1 and TRBJ2-4): KAGVTQTPRYLIKTRGQQVTLSCSPISGHRSVSWYQQTPGQGLQFLFEYFSETQRNKGNFPGRFSGRQFSNSRSEMNVSTLELGDSALYLCASSLEGGGWAKNIQYFGAGTRLSVL.

The chain combines TRBV19 with TRBJ1-3; 7 bases are shared with TRBD1. The CDR3 totals 15 residues. Losses at the gene ends were 4 bases for V and 0 bases for J; bases not matched to a gene: 3. Germline V gene lookup returns CDR1 LNHDA and CDR2 SQIVND (reference sequence). For the CDR3, the DNA is TGTGCCAGTAGTAATTACAGGGGCTCTGGAAACACCATATATTTT. It specifies CASSNYRGSGNTIYF. Full variable domain (outside the CDR3, taken from reference TRBV19 and TRBJ1-3): DGGITQSPKYLFRKEGQNVTLSCEQNLNHDAMYWYRQDPGQGLRLIYYSQIVNDFQKGDIAEGYSVSREKKESFPLTVTSAQKNPTAFYLCASSNYRGSGNTIYFGEGSWLTVV.

The chain has TRBV19 and TRBJ1-1; D is perhaps TRBD1 (5 bases). The V gene's germline CDR1 is LNHDA and CDR2 SQIVND (reference sequence). The V gene lost 1 base and the J gene lost 4 bases, with 10 bases spanning the gap. This CDR3 has 14 amino acids. As DNA, the CDR3 is TGTGCCAGTAGTATAGCCCCGGGGGGCACTGAAGCTTTCTTT. Encoded protein: CASSIAPGGTEAFF.

This clone was observed a few times. The rearrangement links TRBV11-2 to TRBJ2-3, with D tentatively TRBD2 (6 bases). The CDR3 spans 14 residues. CDR1 is SGHAT and CDR2 is FQNNGV in the germline V gene. V was clipped by 7 bases and J by 2 bases, with 13 bases between them. This CDR3 is CASNAGLPTDTQYF. The CDR3 DNA follows: TGTGCCAGCAACGCGGGACTTCCCACAGATACGCAGTATTTT.

This chain joins TRBV2 and TRBJ2-1; D uncertain. This CDR3 has 14 residues. V was pared by 4 bases and J by 0 bases, with 7 bases between. The germline CDR1 and CDR2 sequences are SNHLY and FYNNEI. The CDR3 DNA is TGTGCCAGCAGTGTGGGCAGCTCCTACAATGAGCAGTTCTTC. As protein: CASSVGSSYNEQFF.

This rearrangement joins TRBV12-2 to TRBJ1-6; TRBD1 is taken as the D call from the table, unchecked against the DNA. TRBV12-2 is designated a pseudogene. This CDR3 is 15 amino acids long. The CDR3 protein is CASRFGDRENSPLHF. The CDR3 DNA follows: TGTGCAAGTCGCTTCGGAGACAGGGAAAATTCACCCCTCCACTTT.

The chain links TRBV29-1 to TRBJ2-7; D unclear. The germline V and J ends were trimmed by 1 base and 3 bases, with 10 bases remaining between them. Germline V lookup: CDR1 SQVTM, CDR2 ANQGSEA. The CDR3 covers 13 residues. Here the CDR3 DNA reads TGCAGCGTTGAAGTAGGCACGGGCTACGAGCAGTACTTC. This codes for CSVEVGTGYEQYF.